This T cell receptor (beta chain) stems from a study of glioma-infiltrating T cells. TCR alpha and beta CDR3 regions were amplified from RNA using iRepertoire nested multiplex PCR. TCRdb ran MiXCR on the multiplex PCR reads and lists one entry per CDR3 protein. The sample holds 400,000 or so distinct CDR3 sequences, about two fifths seen once. This CDR3 region has 14 residues. V gave up 3 bases and J gave up 2 bases, with 10 bases separating them. Germline CDR1 is MGHDK and CDR2 is SYGVNS. As to this clonotype: This may be a read error: a much more frequent sequence differs by one nucleotide.

Sequencing input: glioma tissue, nonneoplastic brain tissue, or PBMCs (not recorded which). The V gene is TRBV25-1, the J gene TRBJ2-5, with D tentatively TRBD2 (5 bases). The receptor's source is a human donor with low-grade glioma or glioblastoma, undergoing nonglioma brain surgery, or in good health (not recorded which). This CDR3 reads CASSDQRGQETQYF. In DNA form, the CDR3 reads TGTGCCAGCAGTGACCAACGCGGGCAAGAGACCCAGTACTTC.